A selection of T cell receptor beta chains follows, all from one sample in a study of beta chain features in type 1 diabetes. The table came from immunoSEQ multiplex PCR; TCRdb's copy has only in-frame clones and leaves some out. The sample comprises 450,000 or so clones, 10% to 12% of which are singletons, and 0.045% to 0.06% rests with the top ten. Sequenced sample: naive CD4+ T cells from blood. These receptor sequences come from a woman between 18 and 29 years old in good health. CDR3s include the opening cysteine and the closing phenylalanine or tryptophan. A D gene is named only where the DNA matches it firmly. Part of the rows lack a size; the others show once, few, many or a class for expanded clones.

TRBJ1-2 | TRBV7-2 | 13 | - | few | CASSSDSHVGYTF | TGTGCCAGCAGCTCGGACAGTCACGTGGGCTACACCTTC
TRBJ2-1 | TRBV18 | 16 | TRBD2 | - | CASSPASGRERNEQFF | TGTGCCAGCTCACCGGCCAGCGGGAGAGAGAGAAATGAGCAGTTCTTC
TRBJ1-5 | TRBV28 | 13 | - | few | CASSSSVYQPQHF | TGTGCCAGCAGTTCCTCGGTTTATCAGCCCCAGCATTTT
TRBJ2-2 | TRBV9 | 15 | TRBD1 | - | CASSVAGTGTGELFF | TGTGCCAGCAGCGTCGCCGGGACAGGGACCGGGGAGCTGTTTTTT
TRBJ2-7 | TRBV25-1 | 13 | - | few | CATQKRAPGEQYF | TGTGCCACCCAAAAACGGGCTCCGGGGGAGCAGTACTTC
TRBJ2-1 | TRBV2 | 15 | TRBD1 | - | CASSGDRATYNEQFF | TGTGCCAGCAGTGGGGACAGGGCGACCTACAATGAGCAGTTCTTC
TRBJ1-2 | TRBV20-1 | 11 | TRBD1 | few | CSARDDRDYTF | TGCAGTGCTAGAGATGACAGGGACTACACCTTC
TRBJ1-5 | TRBV5-1 | 15 | - | few | CASSLAGRGNEPQHF | TGCGCCAGCAGCTTGGCCGGTCGGGGGAACGAGCCCCAGCATTTT
TRBJ1-2 | TRBV5-6 | 15 | - | - | CASSHWSPSRSGYTF | TGTGCCAGCAGCCATTGGAGTCCTAGCCGAAGTGGCTACACCTTC
TRBJ1-4 | TRBV5-4 | 15 | - | - | CASSLPPGTNEKLFF | TGTGCCAGCAGCCTTCCGCCAGGGACTAATGAAAAACTGTTTTTT
TRBJ2-1 | TRBV6-5 | 14 | TRBD1 | - | CASSNRGQVNEQFF | TGTGCCAGCAGCAACAGGGGCCAGGTCAATGAGCAGTTCTTC
TRBJ2-3 | TRBV9 | 14 | TRBD2 | - | CASSAIAGSDTQYF | TGTGCCAGCAGCGCGATAGCGGGGTCAGATACGCAGTATTTT
TRBJ2-3 | TRBV30 | 16 | - | few | CAWLMNQGGYTDTQYF | TGTGCCTGGCTTATGAATCAGGGGGGGTACACAGATACGCAGTATTTT
TRBJ2-3 | TRBV15 | 15 | - | - | CATSRVGLAADTQYF | TGTGCCACCAGCAGAGTCGGTTTAGCGGCAGATACGCAGTATTTT
TRBJ2-7 | TRBV6-1 | 12 | - | - | CASTRNRAEQYF | TGTGCCAGCACTCGGAACAGGGCCGAGCAGTACTTC
TRBJ1-5 | TRBV2 | 15 | TRBD1 | few | CASSRTGLRAQPQHF | TGTGCCAGCAGTCGGACAGGGTTGAGGGCTCAGCCCCAGCATTTT
TRBJ1-1 | TRBV4-2 | 16 | - | - | CASSQDLVRINTEAFF | TGTGCCAGCAGCCAAGATCTAGTCCGGATAAACACTGAAGCTTTCTTT
TRBJ1-1 | TRBV20-1 | 11 | - | - | CSAGLDTEAFF | TGCAGTGCTGGGTTGGACACTGAAGCTTTCTTT
TRBJ2-5 | TRBV6-5 | 13 | TRBD2 | - | CASRWLAEETQYF | TGTGCCAGCAGGTGGCTAGCGGAAGAGACCCAGTACTTC
TRBJ1-1 | TRBV2 | 14 | TRBD1 | few | CASSTQGENTEAFF | TGTGCCAGCAGTACACAGGGGGAGAACACTGAAGCTTTCTTT
TRBJ2-5 | TRBV4-3 | 16 | - | few | CASSQDLRQVAETQYF | TGCGCCAGCAGCCAAGATCTCAGGCAGGTTGCCGAGACCCAGTACTTC
TRBJ2-4 | TRBV7-8 | 14 | - | once | CASSFPHRENIQYF | TGTGCCAGCAGCTTTCCCCACAGGGAGAACATTCAGTACTTC
TRBJ2-5 | TRBV7-2 | 13 | - | few | CASSLSYQETQYF | TGTGCCAGCAGCTTATCCTACCAAGAGACCCAGTACTTC
TRBJ2-7 | TRBV15 | 14 | - | few | CATSTSGLVYEQYF | TGTGCCACCAGCACCTCAGGGTTAGTCTACGAGCAGTACTTC
TRBJ2-5 | TRBV4-1 | 16 | TRBD2 | few | CASSQAGTSGQETQYF | TGCGCCAGCAGCCAGGCCGGGACTAGCGGTCAAGAGACCCAGTACTTC
TRBJ2-2 | TRBV4-1 | 15 | - | - | CASSQWGSNTGELFF | TGCGCCAGCAGCCAGTGGGGGTCTAACACCGGGGAGCTGTTTTTT
TRBJ2-5 | TRBV7-2 | 13 | - | - | CASSRGRSETQYF | TGTGCCAGCAGCCGAGGACGGTCGGAGACCCAGTACTTC